The 30 T cell receptor beta chains in this list originate from one sample, sequenced in a study of cytomegalovirus exposure and HLA in healthy donors. Both 60 Vbeta primers and 13 Jbeta primers went into the PCR. The protocol was immunoSEQ multiplex PCR, while the TCRdb copy is restricted to in-frame clones and leaves out a portion. The data contain about 160,000 clones, approximately 81% of them singletons. Sequenced: PBMCs. The receptors here all came from a boy younger than 10 in good health and CMV-seronegative.

This clone was counted once. V and J are TRBV7-2 and TRBJ1-2, with D possibly being TRBD1 (5 bases). CDR1 and CDR2 from the germline V gene are SGHTA and FQGNSA. Trimming pared 2 bases from V and 6 bases from J, leaving 13 bases between. The CDR3 extends over 14 amino acids. CDR3 amino acids: CASSLSVPGNGYTF. CDR3 in DNA: TGTGCCAGCAGCTTAAGCGTGCCAGGGAATGGCTACACCTTC.

The chain recombines TRBV9 with TRBJ1-1; D remains ambiguous. V was trimmed by 1 base and J by 5 bases, leaving 12 bases between them. Germline V CDR1 and CDR2: SGDLS, YYNGEE. This CDR3 has 14 residues. CDR3 nucleotides: TGTGCCAGCAGCGTACACGCGGGAGCGACTGAAGCTTTCTTT. It specifies CASSVHAGATEAFF.

This rearrangement joins TRBV2 to TRBJ1-2; no clear D. V lost 1 base, J lost 1 base, and 10 bases lay in between. The germline V gene has CDR1 SNHLY and CDR2 FYNNEI. This CDR3 contains 15 residues. DNA for the CDR3: TGTGCCAGCAGTGAAGGAGGTCAGTTTAACTATGGCTACACCTTC. It is translated as CASSEGGQFNYGYTF.

In the case of this clone: The CDR3 ends on some other residue instead of the conserved phenylalanine or tryptophan, so this is likely a read error. The chain uses TRBV5-1 and TRBJ2-7; D might be TRBD2 (6 bases). Deletions cut 4 bases from V and 0 bases from J, with 14 bases between. The CDR3 sequence is 15 residues long. The germline CDR1 and CDR2 sequences are SGHRS and YFSETQ. CDR3 sequence (DNA): TGCGCCAGCAGCCCGCGACTAGTGGGCTCCTACGAGCAGTACTCC. The encoded protein is CASSPRLVGSYEQYS.

The chain is built from TRBV30 and TRBJ2-1, with TRBD2 matching over 9 bases. CDR3 length: 16 residues. Germline V gives CDR1 GTSNPN, CDR2 SVGIG (reference sequence). The V gene end was trimmed by 2 bases and the J gene end by 7 bases; junction bases not matched to a gene: 12. The CDR3 DNA reads as TGTGCCTGGAGTCAGGCGGGTAGCGGGAGAGGAAATGAGCAGTTCTTC. This codes for CAWSQAGSGRGNEQFF. Full variable domain (remainder filled in from reference TRBV30 and TRBJ2-1): SQTIHQWPATLVQPVGSPLSLECTVEGTSNPNLYWYRQAAGRGLQLLFYSVGIGQISSEVPQNLSASRPQDRQFILSSKKLLLSDSGFYLCAWSQAGSGRGNEQFFGPGTRLTVL.

This chain connects TRBV7-9 to TRBJ2-2; no firm D call. This CDR3 spans 13 amino acids. The V gene's germline CDR1 is SEHNR and CDR2 FQNEAQ (reference sequence). V lost 9 bases, J lost 3 bases, and 11 bases lay in between. The CDR3 nucleotides are TGTGCCAGTCGGTTTACGGACACCGGGGAGCTGTTTTTT. It specifies CASRFTDTGELFF.

V gene TRBV7-9 combines with J gene TRBJ1-4, with TRBD1 matching 8 bases. V shed 5 bases, J shed 4 bases, and the junction held 6 bases outside the gene matches. Germline CDR1 reads SEHNR; CDR2 reads FQNEAQ (reference sequence). The CDR3 consists of 15 residues. The CDR3 DNA reads as TGTGCCAGCAGCGCTGGACAGGGTTTTAATGAAAAACTGTTTTTT. Translated: CASSAGQGFNEKLFF.

The J gene is TRBJ1-4, the V gene TRBV28; 7 bases map to TRBD1. The junction had 5 bases not matched to a gene; V was cut back by 4 bases and J by 0 bases. CDR3 length: 16 amino acids. Germline CDR1 and CDR2: MDHEN and SYDVKM. CDR3 coding DNA: TGTGCCAGCAGTTCCGGGACAGTGGCAACTAATGAAAAACTGTTTTTT. It codes for CASSSGTVATNEKLFF.

The J gene is TRBJ2-7, the V gene TRBV6-6; 9 bases align to TRBD2. With 6 bases clipped from V and 6 bases from J, the junction kept 15 bases outside the gene matches. The CDR3 runs 16 residues. CDR1 and CDR2 (germline): MNHNY, SVGAGI (reference sequence). The CDR3, as DNA: TGTGCCAGCAGCATCTTCATCCATAGCGGGAGCCCCGAGCAGTACTTC. Encoded protein: CASSIFIHSGSPEQYF.

The CDR3 loop reads CASSEFPGEIGVETQYF. In DNA form, the CDR3 reads TGTGCCAGCAGCGAGTTCCCGGGGGAGATCGGTGTGGAGACCCAGTACTTC. The V call is TRBV9, the J call TRBJ2-5; D possibly corresponds to TRBD2 (6 bases). CDR3 length equals 17 residues. Looked up from germline, CDR1 is SGDLS and CDR2 is YYNGEE. V was clipped by 3 bases and J by 5 bases, with 23 bases between them.

The chain recombines TRBV6-6 with TRBJ1-5; no clear D gene. Trimming left V 3 bases short and J 0 bases short, with 6 bases between. Per the germline V gene, CDR1 is MNHNY and CDR2 is SVGAGI (reference sequence). The CDR3 has 14 amino acids. The CDR3 loop reads CASSYLGSNQPQHF. The CDR3 DNA follows: TGTGCCAGCAGTTATCTAGGTAGCAATCAGCCCCAGCATTTT.

This clone was picked up a small number of times. The chain recombines TRBV6-5 with TRBJ1-1; D unresolved. Per the germline V gene, CDR1 is MNHEY and CDR2 is SVGAGI. V lost 6 bases, J lost 1 base, and 9 bases lay in between. CDR3 length equals 13 residues. CDR3 nucleotides: TGTGCCAGCAGATTTCAGTGGAACACTGAAGCTTTCTTT. Translating it yields CASRFQWNTEAFF.

The rearrangement links TRBV7-9 to TRBJ1-5; D might be TRBD1 (6 bases). The germline CDR1 and CDR2 sequences are SEHNR and FQNEAQ (reference sequence). The CDR3 consists of 17 residues. V was clipped by 1 base and J by 0 bases, with 13 bases between them. CDR3 in DNA: TGTGCCAGCAGCTTAGGGGGCAGGGGAATTAGCAATCAGCCCCAGCATTTT. Protein: CASSLGGRGISNQPQHF.

This clone has a single count. Other DNA sequences in the same sample also yield this CDR3. The CDR3, as DNA: TGCGCCAGCAGCTTGGGACTAGCGGGAGGCACAGATACGCAGTATTTT. It is translated as CASSLGLAGGTDTQYF. The rearrangement joins TRBV5-1 to TRBJ2-3; the match to TRBD2 covers 12 bases. After removal of 0 bases from V and 1 base from J, the junction contained 0 bases not matched to a gene. Per germline, CDR1 SGHRS and CDR2 YFSETQ. The CDR3 loop spans 16 amino acids. The full variable domain, its missing parts supplied by reference TRBV5-1 and TRBJ2-3, is KAGVTQTPRYLIKTRGQQVTLSCSPISGHRSVSWYQQTPGQGLQFLFEYFSETQRNKGNFPGRFSGRQFSNSRSEMNVSTLELGDSALYLCASSLGLAGGTDTQYFGPGTRLTVL.

The V call is TRBV5-1, the J call TRBJ1-4; D is unresolved. Trimming left V 4 bases short and J 5 bases short, with 15 bases between. CDR3 length: 15 residues. CDR1 SGHRS and CDR2 YFSETQ come from the germline V gene. CDR3 nucleotides: TGCGCCAGCAGCGTTGACGGGTCAAAGAATGAAAAACTGTTTTTT. Translation: CASSVDGSKNEKLFF. The whole variable domain, filled in from reference TRBV5-1 and TRBJ1-4, reads KAGVTQTPRYLIKTRGQQVTLSCSPISGHRSVSWYQQTPGQGLQFLFEYFSETQRNKGNFPGRFSGRQFSNSRSEMNVSTLELGDSALYLCASSVDGSKNEKLFFGSGTQLSVL.

CDR3 bases: TGTGCCAGCAGTGTTACAGGGAATCAGCCCCAGCATTTT. It translates to CASSVTGNQPQHF. This chain links TRBV27 with TRBJ1-5; a weak D match, TRBD1 (6 bases). Germline V CDR1 and CDR2: MNHEY, SMNVEV (reference sequence). Trimming left V 5 bases short and J 4 bases short, with 9 bases between. This CDR3 contains 13 residues.

The chain recombines TRBV28 with TRBJ1-2, with TRBD1 matching over 7 bases. J lost 3 bases, V lost 5 bases, and 6 bases had no gene match. The CDR3 covers 14 residues. Germline V CDR1 and CDR2: MDHEN, SYDVKM. The DNA for the CDR3 is TGTGCCAGCAGTCCTGGACAGGCGGACTATGGCTACACCTTC. Protein product: CASSPGQADYGYTF.

The V call is TRBV7-2, the J call TRBJ2-7, with 10 positions matching TRBD2. Germline V gives CDR1 SGHTA, CDR2 FQGNSA. The CDR3 consists of 15 residues. V trimming: 5 bases; J trimming: 2 bases; junction bases outside the gene matches: 6. CDR3: CASSVGLAAAYEQYF. CDR3 DNA sequence: TGTGCCAGCAGCGTAGGACTAGCGGCGGCCTACGAGCAGTACTTC.

The chain joins TRBV5-1 to TRBJ1-3; D not resolved. The CDR3 runs 13 residues. V was shortened by 4 bases and J by 3 bases, with 8 bases between the two germline ends. The germline V gene encodes CDR1 SGHRS and CDR2 YFSETQ. CDR3 nucleotides: TGCGCCAGCAGCCTCCAGGTTGGAAACACCATATATTTT. Its translation: CASSLQVGNTIYF.

In this sample, this clone turned up a few times. The V gene is TRBV4-2, the J gene TRBJ1-1; D is perhaps TRBD1 (5 bases). Trimming cost V 0 bases and J 4 bases, with 15 bases left between them. The CDR3 is 16 residues long. Germline CDR1 is LGHNA and CDR2 is YNFKEQ. The CDR3, as DNA: TGTGCCAGCAGCCAAGATAAGGAGGGGCGAGGCACTGAAGCTTTCTTT. It translates to CASSQDKEGRGTEAFF.

The chain has TRBV28 and TRBJ2-1; the match to TRBD1 covers 9 bases. The CDR3 loop spans 15 amino acids. The ends lost 7 bases at V and 5 bases at J; junction bases unmatched: 9. Germline V gives CDR1 MDHEN, CDR2 SYDVKM. CDR3 residues: CASIAGTGKNNEQFF. The CDR3 DNA is TGTGCCAGCATTGCCGGGACAGGGAAGAACAATGAGCAGTTCTTC.

This CDR3 is CASSLPLRTGGISTDTQYF. CDR3 coding DNA: TGTGCCAGCAGCTTACCACTCCGGACAGGGGGCATCAGCACAGATACGCAGTATTTT. The V and J genes are TRBV7-2 and TRBJ2-3, with TRBD1 matching over 11 bases. This CDR3 comprises 19 residues. J was trimmed by 0 bases and V by 2 bases; bases with no gene match: 10. Germline V gene lookup returns CDR1 SGHTA and CDR2 FQGNSA. The variable domain in full, with the rest retrieved from reference TRBV7-2 and TRBJ2-3, is GAGVSQSPSNKVTEKGKDVELRCDPISGHTALYWYRQSLGQGLEFLIYFQGNSAPDKSGLPSDRFSAERTGGSVSTLTIQRTQQEDSAVYLCASSLPLRTGGISTDTQYFGPGTRLTVL.

V usage is TRBV7-9 and J usage is TRBJ1-2; a possible D gene is TRBD1 (5 bases). V shed 11 bases and J shed 6 bases, with 19 bases lying between them. This CDR3 region has 13 residues. Looked up from germline, CDR1 is SEHNR and CDR2 is FQNEAQ (reference sequence). Here the CDR3 reads CAAQGGERDGYTF. The CDR3 DNA follows: TGTGCCGCCCAGGGTGGGGAACGAGATGGCTACACCTTC.

This clone was counted a single time. The CDR3: CASSGLAGEEEDVQYF. CDR3 coding DNA: TGCGCCAGCAGTGGGCTAGCGGGAGAAGAGGAAGATGTGCAGTACTTC. The chain uses TRBV10-1 and TRBJ2-7; 10 bases are shared with TRBD2. V shed 4 bases and J 9 bases; nucleotides not matched to a gene: 15. Germline V gene lookup returns CDR1 WNHNN and CDR2 SYGVQD (reference sequence). The CDR3 sequence is 16 residues long.

This chain uses TRBV6-6 with TRBJ2-7; 7 nucleotides match TRBD2. V dropped 5 bases and J dropped 4; count of bases not matched to a gene: 5. This CDR3 is built from 13 residues. Germline CDR1 is MNHNY and CDR2 is SVGAGI (reference sequence). The CDR3 bases are TGTGCCAGCAGTGAGTCTAGCGGATACGAGCAGTACTTC. Protein: CASSESSGYEQYF.

The rearrangement links TRBV18 to TRBJ1-2; a weak D match, TRBD1 (5 bases). The germline V gene encodes CDR1 KGHSH and CDR2 LQKENI. The V and J ends lost 0 bases and 4 bases respectively, with 9 bases between them. The CDR3 loop spans 14 amino acids. The CDR3, as DNA: TGTGCCAGCTCACCACCGGGGGGGACCTATGGCTACACCTTC. It yields the protein CASSPPGGTYGYTF.

This clone came up once. The chain is built from TRBV27 and TRBJ2-5, with 8 bases matching TRBD1. The DNA end is more similar to TRBJ2-7, so the J call may be wrong. Germline values: CDR1 MNHEY, CDR2 SMNVEV (reference sequence). The CDR3 contains 15 residues. The DNA for the CDR3 is TGTGCCAGCAGTTTAAAACCGGACAGGGCCTACGAGCAGTACTTC. This gives the protein CASSLKPDRAYEQYF.

The V gene is TRBV29-1, the J gene TRBJ2-5, with 10 bases fitting TRBD1. The V gene end was trimmed by 2 bases and the J gene end by 1 base; junction bases not matched to a gene: 16. Germline V CDR1 and CDR2: SQVTM, ANQGSEA. CDR3 length equals 19 residues. This CDR3 is CSVELRQDRGSPVQETQYF. The CDR3 region has the DNA TGCAGCGTTGAACTTCGTCAGGACAGGGGGAGTCCCGTCCAAGAGACCCAGTACTTC.

This chain connects TRBV29-1 to TRBJ2-3; 11 bases match TRBD2. CDR1 is SQVTM, CDR2 ANQGSEA, per germline. V dropped 6 bases and J dropped 4; count of bases not matched to a gene: 6. This CDR3 has 14 amino acids. The CDR3 is CSVDLLAGADTQYF. DNA for the CDR3: TGCAGCGTGGACCTACTAGCGGGAGCAGATACGCAGTATTTT.

This clone was seen a handful of times. This chain links TRBV12-5 with TRBJ1-1; D gene ambiguous. Germline CDR1 and CDR2: LGHNT and FRNRAP. V dropped 6 bases and J dropped 9 bases, with 8 bases sitting between them. The CDR3 sequence is 10 residues long. DNA for the CDR3: TGTGCTAGTGGCAATGTCAAAGCTTTCTTT. It yields the protein CASGNVKAFF.